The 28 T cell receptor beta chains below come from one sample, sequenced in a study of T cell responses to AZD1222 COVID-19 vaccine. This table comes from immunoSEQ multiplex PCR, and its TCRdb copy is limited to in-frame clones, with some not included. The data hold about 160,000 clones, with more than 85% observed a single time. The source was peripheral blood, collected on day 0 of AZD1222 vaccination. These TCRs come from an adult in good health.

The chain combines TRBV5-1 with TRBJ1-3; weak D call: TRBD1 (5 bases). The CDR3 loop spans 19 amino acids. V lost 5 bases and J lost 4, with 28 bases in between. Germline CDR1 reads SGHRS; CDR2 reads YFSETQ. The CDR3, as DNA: TGCGCCAGCAGGGAGGGAAGGCTCCAGGGACGCCCTTCGGGAAACACCATATATTTT. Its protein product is CASREGRLQGRPSGNTIYF.

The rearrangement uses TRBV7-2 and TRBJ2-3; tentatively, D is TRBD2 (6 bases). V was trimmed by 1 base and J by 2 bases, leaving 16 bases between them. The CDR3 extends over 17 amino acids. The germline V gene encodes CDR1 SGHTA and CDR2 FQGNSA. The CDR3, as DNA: TGTGCCAGCAGCTTAGTTTGGGGGGAGGACTACACAGATACGCAGTATTTT. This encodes CASSLVWGEDYTDTQYF. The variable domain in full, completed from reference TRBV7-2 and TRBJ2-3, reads GAGVSQSPSNKVTEKGKDVELRCDPISGHTALYWYRQSLGQGLEFLIYFQGNSAPDKSGLPSDRFSAERTGGSVSTLTIQRTQQEDSAVYLCASSLVWGEDYTDTQYFGPGTRLTVL.

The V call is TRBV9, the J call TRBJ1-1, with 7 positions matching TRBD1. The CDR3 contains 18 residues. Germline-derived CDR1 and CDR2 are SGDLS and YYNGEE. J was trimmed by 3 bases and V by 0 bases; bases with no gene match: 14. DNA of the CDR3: TGTGCCAGCAGCGTAGGCTTCACAGGGCTTACAGGGGACACTGAAGCTTTCTTT. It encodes CASSVGFTGLTGDTEAFF.

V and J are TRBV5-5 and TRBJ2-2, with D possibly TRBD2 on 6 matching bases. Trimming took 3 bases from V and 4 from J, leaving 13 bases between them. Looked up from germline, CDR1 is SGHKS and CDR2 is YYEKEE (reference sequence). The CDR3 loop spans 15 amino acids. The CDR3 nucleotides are TGTGCCAGCAGCTCCCCCGGGACTTCCACCGGGGAGCTGTTTTTT. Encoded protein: CASSSPGTSTGELFF.

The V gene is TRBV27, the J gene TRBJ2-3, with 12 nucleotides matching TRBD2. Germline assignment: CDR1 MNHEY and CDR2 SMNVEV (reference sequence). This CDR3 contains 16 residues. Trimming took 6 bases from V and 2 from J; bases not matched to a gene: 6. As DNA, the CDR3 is TGTGCCAGCAGCTTACTAGCGGGGGGAACCACAGATACGCAGTATTTT. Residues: CASSLLAGGTTDTQYF.

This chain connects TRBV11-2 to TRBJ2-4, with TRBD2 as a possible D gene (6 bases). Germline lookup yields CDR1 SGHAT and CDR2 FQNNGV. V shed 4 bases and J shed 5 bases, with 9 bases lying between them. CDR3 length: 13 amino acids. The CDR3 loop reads CASSYTGENIQYF. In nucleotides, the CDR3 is TGTGCCAGCAGCTATACGGGAGAAAACATTCAGTACTTC.

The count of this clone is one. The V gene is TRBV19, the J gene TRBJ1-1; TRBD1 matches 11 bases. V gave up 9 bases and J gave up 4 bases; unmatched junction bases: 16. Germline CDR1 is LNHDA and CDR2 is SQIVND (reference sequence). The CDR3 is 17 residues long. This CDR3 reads CASTMLGQGARGTEAFF. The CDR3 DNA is TGTGCCAGCACTATGCTAGGACAGGGGGCACGTGGCACTGAAGCTTTCTTT.

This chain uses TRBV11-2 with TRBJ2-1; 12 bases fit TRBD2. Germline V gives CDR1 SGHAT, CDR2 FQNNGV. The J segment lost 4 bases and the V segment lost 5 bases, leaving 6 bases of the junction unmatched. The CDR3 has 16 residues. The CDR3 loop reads CASSPQLAGGYNEQFF. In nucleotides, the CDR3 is TGTGCCAGCAGCCCACAACTAGCGGGGGGATACAATGAGCAGTTCTTC.

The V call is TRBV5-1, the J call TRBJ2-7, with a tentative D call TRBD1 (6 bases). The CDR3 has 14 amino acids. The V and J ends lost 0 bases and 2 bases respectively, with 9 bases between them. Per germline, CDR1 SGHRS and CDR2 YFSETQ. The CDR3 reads CASSLGQAAYEQYF. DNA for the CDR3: TGCGCCAGCAGCTTGGGACAGGCAGCCTACGAGCAGTACTTC.

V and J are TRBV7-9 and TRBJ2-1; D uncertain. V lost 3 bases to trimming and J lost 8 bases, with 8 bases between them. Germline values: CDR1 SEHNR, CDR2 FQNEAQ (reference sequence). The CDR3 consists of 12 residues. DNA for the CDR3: TGTGCCAGCAGCTTGTTATTGGATGAGCAGTTCTTC. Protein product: CASSLLLDEQFF.

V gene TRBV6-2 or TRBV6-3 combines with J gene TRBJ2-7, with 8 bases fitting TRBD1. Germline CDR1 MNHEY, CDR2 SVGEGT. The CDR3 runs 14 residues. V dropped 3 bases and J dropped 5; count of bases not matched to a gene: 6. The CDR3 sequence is CASSYWDRSNEQYF. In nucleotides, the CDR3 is TGTGCCAGCAGTTATTGGGACAGGTCTAACGAGCAGTACTTC.

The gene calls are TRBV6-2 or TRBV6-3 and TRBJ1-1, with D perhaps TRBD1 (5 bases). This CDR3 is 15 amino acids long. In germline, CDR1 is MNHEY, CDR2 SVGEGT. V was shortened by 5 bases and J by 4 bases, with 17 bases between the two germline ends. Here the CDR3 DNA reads TGTGCCAGCAGTCCCATGCAGGGAGGGCCCACTGAAGCTTTCTTT. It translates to CASSPMQGGPTEAFF.

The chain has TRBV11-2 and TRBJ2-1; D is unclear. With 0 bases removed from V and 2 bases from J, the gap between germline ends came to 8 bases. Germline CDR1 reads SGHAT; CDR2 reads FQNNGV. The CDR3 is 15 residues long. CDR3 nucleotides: TGTGCCAGCAGCTTAGAGGGCACAGCCTACAATGAGCAGTTCTTC. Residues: CASSLEGTAYNEQFF.

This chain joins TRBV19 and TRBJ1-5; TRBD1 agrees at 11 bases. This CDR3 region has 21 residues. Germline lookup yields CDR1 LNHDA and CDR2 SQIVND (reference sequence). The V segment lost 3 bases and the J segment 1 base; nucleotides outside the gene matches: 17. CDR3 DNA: TGTGCCAGTAGTATCCCCGGCCCGGACAGGGGGCGCTTCGGGAGCAATCAGCCCCAGCATTTT. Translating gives CASSIPGPDRGRFGSNQPQHF.

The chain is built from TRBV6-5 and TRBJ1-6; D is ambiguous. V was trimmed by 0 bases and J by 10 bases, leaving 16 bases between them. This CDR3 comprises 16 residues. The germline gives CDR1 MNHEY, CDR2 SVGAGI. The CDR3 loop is CASSYSGAKSNSPLHF. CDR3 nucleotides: TGTGCCAGCAGTTACTCGGGCGCCAAAAGTAACTCACCCCTCCACTTT.

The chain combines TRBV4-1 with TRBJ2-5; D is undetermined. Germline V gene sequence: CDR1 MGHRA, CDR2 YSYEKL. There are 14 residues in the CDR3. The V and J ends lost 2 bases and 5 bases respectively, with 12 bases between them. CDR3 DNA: TGCGCCAGCAGCCAACCAAGGGAAGCCGAGACCCAGTACTTC. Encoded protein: CASSQPREAETQYF.

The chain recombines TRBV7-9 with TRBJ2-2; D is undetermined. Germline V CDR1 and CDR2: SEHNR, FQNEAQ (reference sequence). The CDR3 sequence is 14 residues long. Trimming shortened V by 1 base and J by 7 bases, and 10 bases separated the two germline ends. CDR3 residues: CASSLGAPLGELFF. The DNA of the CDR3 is TGTGCCAGCAGCTTAGGGGCACCCCTCGGGGAGCTGTTTTTT.

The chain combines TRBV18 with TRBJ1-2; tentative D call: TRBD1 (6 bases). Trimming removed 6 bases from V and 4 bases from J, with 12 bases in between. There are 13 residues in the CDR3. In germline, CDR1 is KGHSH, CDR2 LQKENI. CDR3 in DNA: TGTGCCAGCTCCGAAACAGGGTTCTATGGCTACACCTTC. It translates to CASSETGFYGYTF. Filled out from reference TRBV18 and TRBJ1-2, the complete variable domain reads NAGVMQNPRHLVRRRGQEARLRCSPMKGHSHVYWYRQLPEEGLKFMVYLQKENIIDESGMPKERFSAEFPKEGPSILRIQQVVRGDSAAYFCASSETGFYGYTFGSGTRLTVV.

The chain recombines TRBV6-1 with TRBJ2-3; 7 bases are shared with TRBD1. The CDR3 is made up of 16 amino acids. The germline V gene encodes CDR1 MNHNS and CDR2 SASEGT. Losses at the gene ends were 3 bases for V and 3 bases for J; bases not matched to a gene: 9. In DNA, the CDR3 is TGTGCCAGCAGTGATAGGGGGCGATTCGGTACAGATACGCAGTATTTT. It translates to CASSDRGRFGTDTQYF.

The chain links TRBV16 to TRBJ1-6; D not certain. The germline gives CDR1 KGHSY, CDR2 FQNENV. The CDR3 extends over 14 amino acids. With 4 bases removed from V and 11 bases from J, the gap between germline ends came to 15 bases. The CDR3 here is CASSLSQVVAPLHF. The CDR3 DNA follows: TGTGCCAGCAGCCTCTCGCAGGTTGTGGCACCCCTCCACTTT.

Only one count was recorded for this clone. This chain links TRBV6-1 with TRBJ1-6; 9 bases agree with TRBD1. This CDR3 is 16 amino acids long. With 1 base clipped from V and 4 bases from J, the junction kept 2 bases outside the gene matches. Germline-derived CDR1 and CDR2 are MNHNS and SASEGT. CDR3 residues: CASSEGGTGYNSPLHF. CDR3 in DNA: TGTGCCAGCAGTGAAGGAGGGACAGGGTATAATTCACCCCTCCACTTT.

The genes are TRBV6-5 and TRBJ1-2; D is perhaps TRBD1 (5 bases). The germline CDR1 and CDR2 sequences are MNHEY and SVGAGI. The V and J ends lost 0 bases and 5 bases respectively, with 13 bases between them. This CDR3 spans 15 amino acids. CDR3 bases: TGTGCCAGCAGTTACTCGTCCGCGCAGGGTTATGGCTACACCTTC. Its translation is CASSYSSAQGYGYTF.

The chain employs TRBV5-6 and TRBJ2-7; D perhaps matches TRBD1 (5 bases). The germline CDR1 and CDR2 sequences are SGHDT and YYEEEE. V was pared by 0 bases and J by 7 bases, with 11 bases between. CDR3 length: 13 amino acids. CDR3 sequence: CASSLERGFEQYF. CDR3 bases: TGTGCCAGCAGCTTGGAAAGGGGTTTTGAGCAGTACTTC.

CDR3 DNA sequence: TGTGCCAGCAGCCCCTCTCCGGGACAGACCTACGAGCAGTACTTC. It encodes CASSPSPGQTYEQYF. The chain couples TRBV9 to TRBJ2-7, with 7 bases aligning to TRBD1. V dropped 4 bases and J dropped 2; count of bases not matched to a gene: 9. This CDR3 spans 15 amino acids. Germline CDR1 reads SGDLS; CDR2 reads YYNGEE. The full variable domain, completed using reference TRBV9 and TRBJ2-7, is DSGVTQTPKHLITATGQRVTLRCSPRSGDLSVYWYQQSLDQGLQFLIQYYNGEERAKGNILERFSAQQFPDLHSELNLSSLELGDSALYFCASSPSPGQTYEQYFGPGTRLTVT.

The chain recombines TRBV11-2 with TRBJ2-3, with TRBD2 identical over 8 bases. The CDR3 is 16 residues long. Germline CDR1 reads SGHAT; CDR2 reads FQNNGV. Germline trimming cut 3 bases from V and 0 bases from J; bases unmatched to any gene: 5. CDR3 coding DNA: TGTGCCAGCAGCTTCCTAGCGGGCGAGAGCACAGATACGCAGTATTTT. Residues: CASSFLAGESTDTQYF. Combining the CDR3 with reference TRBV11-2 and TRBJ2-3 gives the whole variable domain EAGVAQSPRYKIIEKRQSVAFWCNPISGHATLYWYQQILGQGPKLLIQFQNNGVVDDSQLPKDRFSAERLKGVDSTLKIQPAKLEDSAVYLCASSFLAGESTDTQYFGPGTRLTVL.

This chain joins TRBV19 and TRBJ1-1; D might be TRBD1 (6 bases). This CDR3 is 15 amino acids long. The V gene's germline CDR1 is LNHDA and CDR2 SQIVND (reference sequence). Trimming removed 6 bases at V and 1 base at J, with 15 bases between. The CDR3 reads CASSRLRTENTEAFF. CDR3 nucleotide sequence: TGTGCCAGTAGCCGCTTACGGACAGAGAACACTGAAGCTTTCTTT.

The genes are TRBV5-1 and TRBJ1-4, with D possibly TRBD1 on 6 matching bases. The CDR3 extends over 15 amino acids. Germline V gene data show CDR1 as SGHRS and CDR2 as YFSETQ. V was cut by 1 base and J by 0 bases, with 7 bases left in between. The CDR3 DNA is TGCGCCAGCAGCTTGAAGGGGGCAACTAATGAAAAACTGTTTTTT. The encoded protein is CASSLKGATNEKLFF.

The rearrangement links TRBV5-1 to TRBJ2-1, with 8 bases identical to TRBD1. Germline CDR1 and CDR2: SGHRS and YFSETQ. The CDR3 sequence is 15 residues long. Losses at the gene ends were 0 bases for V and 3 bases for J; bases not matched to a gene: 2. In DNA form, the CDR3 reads TGCGCCAGCAGCTTGGACACAGGGGGCTACAATGAGCAGTTCTTC. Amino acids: CASSLDTGGYNEQFF.